The rows below give T cell receptor beta chains drawn from one sample of a study of T cells after yellow fever vaccination. TCRdb redid the calling of the 5' RACE reads with MiXCR, one entry per CDR3 protein. The top ten clones hold under 15% of a sample with hundreds of thousands of distinct CDR3 sequences, over 9% of them seen once. This material consisted of PBMCs, taken on the day of the yellow fever booster vaccination. Every receptor here comes from a man aged 25 to 40 who received the YFV17D yellow fever vaccine. The CDR3 runs from the conserved cysteine through the conserved F or W. Fields, in order: J gene, D gene, clone size, V gene, CDR3 DNA, CDR3 protein. The D gene is left open where the match is weak. Expanded clones get a size class; other rows say once, few or many, or leave the size out.

TRBJ2-7,TRBD2,few,TRBV20-1,TGCAGTGCTAGCCGTCCAGGGAGGGACGAGCAGTACTTC,CSASRPGRDEQYF
TRBJ2-7,TRBD1,few,TRBV12-3/TRBV12-4,TGTGCCAGCACCACCCGCGGGACAGGACCCTACGAGCAGTACTTC,CASTTRGTGPYEQYF
TRBJ2-5,TRBD1,-,TRBV29-1,TGCAGCGGGTCGGACAGGGGAGGGGAGACCCAGTACTTC,CSGSDRGGETQYF
TRBJ2-7,-,few,TRBV5-1,TGCGCCAGCAGCTTGGAAATTTCGAGCGCCGAGCAGTACTTC,CASSLEISSAEQYF
TRBJ1-2,-,-,TRBV5-6,TGTGCCAGCAGCTTAGCTTGGGCACGGTATGGCTACACCTTC,CASSLAWARYGYTF
TRBJ2-2,TRBD1,-,TRBV24-1,TGTGCCACCAGTGATTTGCTGTCGACCACCTCGACAGGGAAGACCGGGGAGCTGTTTTTT,CATSDLLSTTSTGKTGELFF
TRBJ2-5,-,-,TRBV7-9,TGTGCCAGCAGCTTCGGGCCTACCCCAGAGACCCAGTACTTC,CASSFGPTPETQYF
TRBJ2-1,-,many,TRBV5-6,TGTGCCAGCAACAGCCTCCAGACTAATAACAATGAGCAGTTCTTC,CASNSLQTNNNEQFF
TRBJ2-5,TRBD2,few,TRBV20-1,TGCAGTGCTAGTTCAAACCTAGCGGGCCCATACCAAGAGACCCAGTACTTC,CSASSNLAGPYQETQYF
TRBJ1-1,TRBD1,few,TRBV20-1,TGCAGAGGGGGGACAGGGGGGAACACTGAAGCTTTCTTT,CRGGTGGNTEAFF
TRBJ2-5,TRBD2,few,TRBV2,TGTGCCAGCAGTGACCTCGGGAGGGCCGCGGAGACCCAGTACTTC,CASSDLGRAAETQYF